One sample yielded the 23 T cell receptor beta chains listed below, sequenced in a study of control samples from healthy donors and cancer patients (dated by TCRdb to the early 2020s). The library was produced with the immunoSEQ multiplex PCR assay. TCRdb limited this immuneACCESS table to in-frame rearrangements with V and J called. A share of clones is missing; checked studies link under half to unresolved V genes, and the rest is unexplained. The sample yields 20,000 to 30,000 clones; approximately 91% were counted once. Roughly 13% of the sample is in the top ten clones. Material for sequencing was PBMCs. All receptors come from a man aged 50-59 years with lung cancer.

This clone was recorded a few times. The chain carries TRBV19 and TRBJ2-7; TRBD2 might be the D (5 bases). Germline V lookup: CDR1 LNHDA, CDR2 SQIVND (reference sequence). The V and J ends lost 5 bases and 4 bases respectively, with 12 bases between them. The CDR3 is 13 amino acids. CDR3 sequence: CASSVSGWYEQYF. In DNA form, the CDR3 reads TGTGCCAGTAGTGTCAGCGGATGGTACGAGCAGTACTTC.

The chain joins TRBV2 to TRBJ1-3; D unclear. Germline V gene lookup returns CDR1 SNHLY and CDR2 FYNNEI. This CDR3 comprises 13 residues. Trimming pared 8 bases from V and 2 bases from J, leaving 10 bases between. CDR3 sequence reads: CASVPAAGNTIYF. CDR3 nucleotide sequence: TGTGCCAGCGTCCCGGCAGCTGGAAACACCATATATTTT.

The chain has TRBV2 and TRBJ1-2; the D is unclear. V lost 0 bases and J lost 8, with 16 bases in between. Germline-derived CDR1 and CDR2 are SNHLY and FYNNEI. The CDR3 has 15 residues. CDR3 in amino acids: CASSEALSRARGYTF. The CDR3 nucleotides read TGTGCCAGCAGTGAAGCCCTTTCAAGGGCCAGAGGCTACACCTTC. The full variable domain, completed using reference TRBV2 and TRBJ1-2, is EPEVTQTPSHQVTQMGQEVILRCVPISNHLYFYWYRQILGQKVEFLVSFYNNEISEKSEIFDDQFSVERPDGSNFTLKIRSTKLEDSAMYFCASSEALSRARGYTFGSGTRLTVV.

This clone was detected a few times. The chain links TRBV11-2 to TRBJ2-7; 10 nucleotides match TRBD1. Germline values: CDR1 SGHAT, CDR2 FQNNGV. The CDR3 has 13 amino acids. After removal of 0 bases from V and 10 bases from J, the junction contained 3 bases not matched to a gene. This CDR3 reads CASSLEGQGLQYF. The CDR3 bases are TGTGCCAGCAGCTTAGAGGGACAGGGGTTACAGTACTTC. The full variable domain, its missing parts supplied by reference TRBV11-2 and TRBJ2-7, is EAGVAQSPRYKIIEKRQSVAFWCNPISGHATLYWYQQILGQGPKLLIQFQNNGVVDDSQLPKDRFSAERLKGVDSTLKIQPAKLEDSAVYLCASSLEGQGLQYFGPGTRLTVT.

CDR3 sequence reads: CASSGGAFNEQFF. CDR3 DNA sequence: TGTGCCAGTTCCGGGGGGGCCTTCAATGAGCAGTTCTTC. This sequence joins TRBV28 and TRBJ2-1; 8 bases match TRBD2. This CDR3 has 13 amino acids. Germline V gives CDR1 MDHEN, CDR2 SYDVKM. V shed 9 bases, J shed 6 bases, and the junction held 7 bases outside the gene matches.

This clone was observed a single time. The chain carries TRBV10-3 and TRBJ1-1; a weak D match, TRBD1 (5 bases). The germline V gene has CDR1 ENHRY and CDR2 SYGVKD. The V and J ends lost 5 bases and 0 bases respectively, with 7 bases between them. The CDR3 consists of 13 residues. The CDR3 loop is CAISIQVNTEAFF. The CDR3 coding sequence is TGTGCCATCAGTATACAGGTGAACACTGAAGCTTTCTTT.

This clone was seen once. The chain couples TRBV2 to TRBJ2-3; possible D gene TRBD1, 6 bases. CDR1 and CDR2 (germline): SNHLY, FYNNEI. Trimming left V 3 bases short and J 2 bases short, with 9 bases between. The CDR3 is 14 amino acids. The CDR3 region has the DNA TGTGCCAGCAGTGAGTGGACAGACACAGATACGCAGTATTTT. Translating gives CASSEWTDTDTQYF.

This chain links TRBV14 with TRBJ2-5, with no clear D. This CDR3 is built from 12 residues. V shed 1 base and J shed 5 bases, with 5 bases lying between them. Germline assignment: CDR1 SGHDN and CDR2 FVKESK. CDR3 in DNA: TGTGCCAGCAGCCAAGGTGGGGAGACCCAGTACTTC. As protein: CASSQGGETQYF. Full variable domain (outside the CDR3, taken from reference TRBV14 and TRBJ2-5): EAGVTQFPSHSVIEKGQTVTLRCDPISGHDNLYWYRRVMGKEIKFLLHFVKESKQDESGMPNNRFLAERTGGTYSTLKVQPAELEDSGVYFCASSQGGETQYFGPGTRLLVL.

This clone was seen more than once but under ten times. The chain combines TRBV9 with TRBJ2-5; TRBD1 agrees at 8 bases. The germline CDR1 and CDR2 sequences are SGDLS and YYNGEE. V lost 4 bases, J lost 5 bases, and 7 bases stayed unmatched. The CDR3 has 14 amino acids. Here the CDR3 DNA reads TGTGCCAGCAGCTTACGGACAGGGTCGGAGACCCAGTACTTC. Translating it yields CASSLRTGSETQYF.

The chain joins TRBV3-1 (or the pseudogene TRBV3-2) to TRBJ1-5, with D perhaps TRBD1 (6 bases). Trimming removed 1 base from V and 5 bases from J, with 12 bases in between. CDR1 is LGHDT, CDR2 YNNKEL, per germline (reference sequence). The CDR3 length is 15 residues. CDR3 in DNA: TGTGCCAGCAGCCAAGGGTGGAGGGGGGATCAGCCCCAGCATTTT. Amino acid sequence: CASSQGWRGDQPQHF.

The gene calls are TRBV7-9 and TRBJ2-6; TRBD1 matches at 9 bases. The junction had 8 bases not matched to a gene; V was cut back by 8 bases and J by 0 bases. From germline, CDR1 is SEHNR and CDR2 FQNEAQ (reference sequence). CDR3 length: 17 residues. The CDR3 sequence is CASAGTGPFSGANVLTF. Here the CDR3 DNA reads TGTGCCAGCGCCGGGACAGGGCCTTTCTCTGGGGCCAACGTCCTGACTTTC. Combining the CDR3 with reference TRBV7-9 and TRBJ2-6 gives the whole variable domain DTGVSQNPRHKITKRGQNVTFRCDPISEHNRLYWYRQTLGQGPEFLTYFQNEAQLEKSRLLSDRFSAERPKGSFSTLEIQRTEQGDSAMYLCASAGTGPFSGANVLTFGAGSRLTVL.

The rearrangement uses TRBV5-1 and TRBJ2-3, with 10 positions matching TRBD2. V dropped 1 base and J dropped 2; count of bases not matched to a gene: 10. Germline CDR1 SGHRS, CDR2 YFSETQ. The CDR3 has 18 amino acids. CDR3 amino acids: CASSLSVGSGGTTDTQYF. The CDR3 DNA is TGCGCCAGCAGCTTGTCTGTCGGTAGCGGGGGGACCACAGATACGCAGTATTTT.

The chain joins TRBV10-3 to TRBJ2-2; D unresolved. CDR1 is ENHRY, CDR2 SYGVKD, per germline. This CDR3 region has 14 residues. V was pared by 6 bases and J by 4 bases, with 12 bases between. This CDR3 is CAIRFSGSTGELFF. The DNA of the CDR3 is TGTGCCATCAGATTTTCAGGCTCCACCGGGGAGCTGTTTTTT.

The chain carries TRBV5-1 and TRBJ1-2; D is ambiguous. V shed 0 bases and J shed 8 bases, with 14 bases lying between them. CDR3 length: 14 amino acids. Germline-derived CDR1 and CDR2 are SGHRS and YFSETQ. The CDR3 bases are TGCGCCAGCAGCTTGGGGAGTGACTTTGGAGGCTACACCTTC. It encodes CASSLGSDFGGYTF.

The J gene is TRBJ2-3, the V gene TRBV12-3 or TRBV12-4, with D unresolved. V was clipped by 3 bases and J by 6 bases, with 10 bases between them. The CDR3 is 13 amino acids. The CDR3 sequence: CASSFVRSDTQYF. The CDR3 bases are TGTGCCAGCAGTTTCGTCCGATCGGATACGCAGTATTTT.

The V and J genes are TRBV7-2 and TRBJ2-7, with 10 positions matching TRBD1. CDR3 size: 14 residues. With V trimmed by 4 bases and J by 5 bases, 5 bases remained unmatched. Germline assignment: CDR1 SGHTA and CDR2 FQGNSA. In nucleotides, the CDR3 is TGTGCCAGCAGCTCGACAGGGGGCATCCACGAGCAGTACTTC. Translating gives CASSSTGGIHEQYF.

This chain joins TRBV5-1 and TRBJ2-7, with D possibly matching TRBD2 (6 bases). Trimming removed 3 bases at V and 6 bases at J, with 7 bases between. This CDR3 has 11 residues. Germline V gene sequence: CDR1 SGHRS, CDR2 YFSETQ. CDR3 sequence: CASSSSVEQYF. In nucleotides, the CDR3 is TGCGCCAGCAGCTCTAGCGTCGAGCAGTACTTC.

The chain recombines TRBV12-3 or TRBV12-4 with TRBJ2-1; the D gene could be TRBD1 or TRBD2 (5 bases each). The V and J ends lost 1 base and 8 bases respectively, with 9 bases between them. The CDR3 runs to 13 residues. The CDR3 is CASSLGGDDEQFF. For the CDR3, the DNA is TGTGCCAGCAGTTTAGGAGGGGACGATGAGCAGTTCTTC.

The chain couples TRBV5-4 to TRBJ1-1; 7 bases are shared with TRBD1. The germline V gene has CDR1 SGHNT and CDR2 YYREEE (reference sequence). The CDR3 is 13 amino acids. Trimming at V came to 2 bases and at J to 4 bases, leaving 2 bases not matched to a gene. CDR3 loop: CASSLQGSTEAFF. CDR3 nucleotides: TGTGCCAGCAGCTTACAGGGGAGCACTGAAGCTTTCTTT.

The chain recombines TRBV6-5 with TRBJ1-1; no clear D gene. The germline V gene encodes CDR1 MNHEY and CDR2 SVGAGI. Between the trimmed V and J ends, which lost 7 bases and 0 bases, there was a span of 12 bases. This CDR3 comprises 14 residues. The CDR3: CASISKGMNTEAFF. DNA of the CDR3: TGTGCCAGCATAAGCAAGGGTATGAACACTGAAGCTTTCTTT.

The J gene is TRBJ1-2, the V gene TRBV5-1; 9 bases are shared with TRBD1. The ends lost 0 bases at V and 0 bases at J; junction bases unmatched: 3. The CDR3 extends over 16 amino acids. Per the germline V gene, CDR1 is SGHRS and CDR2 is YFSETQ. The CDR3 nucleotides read TGCGCCAGCAGCTTGGGGGACAGGGTAGCTAACTATGGCTACACCTTC. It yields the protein CASSLGDRVANYGYTF.

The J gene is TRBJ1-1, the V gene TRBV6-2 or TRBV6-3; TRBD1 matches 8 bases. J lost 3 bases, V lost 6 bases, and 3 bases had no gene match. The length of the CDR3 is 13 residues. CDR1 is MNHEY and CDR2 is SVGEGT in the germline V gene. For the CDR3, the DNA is TGTGCCAGCAGCGACAGGGGATACACTGAAGCTTTCTTT. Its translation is CASSDRGYTEAFF.

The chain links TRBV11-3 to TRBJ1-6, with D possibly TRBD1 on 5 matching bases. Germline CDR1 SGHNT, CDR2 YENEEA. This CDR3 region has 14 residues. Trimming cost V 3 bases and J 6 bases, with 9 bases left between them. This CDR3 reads CASSFDSGNSPLHF. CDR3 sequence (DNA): TGTGCCAGCAGCTTTGACAGCGGTAATTCACCCCTCCACTTT.